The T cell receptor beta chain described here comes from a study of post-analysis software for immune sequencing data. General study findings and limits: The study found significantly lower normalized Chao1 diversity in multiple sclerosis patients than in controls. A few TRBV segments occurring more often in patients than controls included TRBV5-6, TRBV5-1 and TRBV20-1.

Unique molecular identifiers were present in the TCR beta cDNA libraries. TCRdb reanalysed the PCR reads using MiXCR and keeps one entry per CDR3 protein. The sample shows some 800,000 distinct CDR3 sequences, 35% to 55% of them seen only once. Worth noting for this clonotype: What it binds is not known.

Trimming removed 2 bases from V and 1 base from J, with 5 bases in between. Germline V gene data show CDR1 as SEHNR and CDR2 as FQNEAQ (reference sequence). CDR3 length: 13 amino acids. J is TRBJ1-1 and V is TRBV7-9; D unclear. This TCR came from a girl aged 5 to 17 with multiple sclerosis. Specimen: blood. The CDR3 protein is CASSLSKNTEAFF. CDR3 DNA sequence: TGTGCCAGCAGCTTATCCAAGAACACTGAAGCTTTCTTT.